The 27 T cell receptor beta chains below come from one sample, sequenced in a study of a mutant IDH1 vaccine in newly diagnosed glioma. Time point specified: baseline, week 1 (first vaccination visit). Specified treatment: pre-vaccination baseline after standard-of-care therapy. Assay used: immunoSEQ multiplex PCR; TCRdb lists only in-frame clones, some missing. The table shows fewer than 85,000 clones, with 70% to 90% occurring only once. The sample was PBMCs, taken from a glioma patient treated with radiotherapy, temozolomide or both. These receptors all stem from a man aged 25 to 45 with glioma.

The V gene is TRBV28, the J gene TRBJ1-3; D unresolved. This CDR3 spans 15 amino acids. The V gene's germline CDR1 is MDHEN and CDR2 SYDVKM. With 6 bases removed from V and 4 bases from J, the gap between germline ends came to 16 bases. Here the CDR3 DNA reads TGTGCCAGCAGGCCAGGCGGAGGTGTCGGAAACACCATATATTTT. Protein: CASRPGGGVGNTIYF.

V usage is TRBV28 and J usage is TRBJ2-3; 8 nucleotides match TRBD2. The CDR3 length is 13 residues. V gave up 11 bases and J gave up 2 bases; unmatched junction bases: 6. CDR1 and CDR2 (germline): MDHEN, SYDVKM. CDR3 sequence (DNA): TGTGCCGCCCGCGGGGGGCCCACAGATACGCAGTATTTT. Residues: CAARGGPTDTQYF.

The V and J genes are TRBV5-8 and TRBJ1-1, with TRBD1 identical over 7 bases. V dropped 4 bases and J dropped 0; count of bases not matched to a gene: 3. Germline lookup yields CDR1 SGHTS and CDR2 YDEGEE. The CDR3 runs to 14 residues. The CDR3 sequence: CASSRGQLNTEAFF. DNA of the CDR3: TGTGCCAGCAGCCGGGGACAGCTGAACACTGAAGCTTTCTTT. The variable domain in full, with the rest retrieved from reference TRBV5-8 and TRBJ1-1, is EAGVTQSPTHLIKTRGQQATLRCSPISGHTSVYWYQQALGLGLQFLLWYDEGEERNRGNFPPRFSGRQFPNYSSELNVNALELEDSALYLCASSRGQLNTEAFFGQGTRLTVV.

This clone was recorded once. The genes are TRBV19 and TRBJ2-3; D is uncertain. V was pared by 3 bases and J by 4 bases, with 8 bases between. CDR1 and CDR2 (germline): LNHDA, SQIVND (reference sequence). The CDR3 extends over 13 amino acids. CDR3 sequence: CASSISGADTQYF. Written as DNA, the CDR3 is TGTGCCAGTAGTATCTCTGGCGCAGATACGCAGTATTTT.

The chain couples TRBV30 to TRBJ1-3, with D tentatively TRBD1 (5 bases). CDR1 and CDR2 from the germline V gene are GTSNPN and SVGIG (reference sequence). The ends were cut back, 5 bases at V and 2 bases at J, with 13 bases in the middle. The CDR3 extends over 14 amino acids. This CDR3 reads CAWGWGNPGNTIYF. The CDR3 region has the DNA TGTGCCTGGGGATGGGGGAACCCTGGAAACACCATATATTTT.

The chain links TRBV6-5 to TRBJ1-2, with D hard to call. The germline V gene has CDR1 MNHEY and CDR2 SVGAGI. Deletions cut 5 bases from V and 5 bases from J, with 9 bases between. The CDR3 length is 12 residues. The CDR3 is CASSLGPYGYTF. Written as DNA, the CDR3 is TGTGCCAGCAGTCTCGGACCATATGGCTACACCTTC.

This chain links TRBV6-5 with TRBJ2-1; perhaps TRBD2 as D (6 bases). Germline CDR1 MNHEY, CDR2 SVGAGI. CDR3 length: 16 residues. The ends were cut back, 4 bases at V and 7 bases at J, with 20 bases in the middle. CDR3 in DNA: TGTGCCAGCAGTTCCCCAAGGGCGGGGTTAAGGAATGAGCAGTTCTTC. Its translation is CASSSPRAGLRNEQFF.

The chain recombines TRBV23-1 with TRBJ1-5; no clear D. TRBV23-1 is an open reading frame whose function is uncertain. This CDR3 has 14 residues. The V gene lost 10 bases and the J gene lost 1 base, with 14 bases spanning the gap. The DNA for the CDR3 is TGCGCCATCTCCCCCGTACTGAGCAATCAGCCCCAGCATTTT. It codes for CAISPVLSNQPQHF.

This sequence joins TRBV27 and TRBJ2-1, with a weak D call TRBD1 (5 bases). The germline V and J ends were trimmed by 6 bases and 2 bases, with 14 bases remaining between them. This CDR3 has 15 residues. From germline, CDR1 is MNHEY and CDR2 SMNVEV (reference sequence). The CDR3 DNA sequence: TGTGCCAGCAGATCAACAGGTGCAACCTACAATGAGCAGTTCTTC. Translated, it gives CASRSTGATYNEQFF.

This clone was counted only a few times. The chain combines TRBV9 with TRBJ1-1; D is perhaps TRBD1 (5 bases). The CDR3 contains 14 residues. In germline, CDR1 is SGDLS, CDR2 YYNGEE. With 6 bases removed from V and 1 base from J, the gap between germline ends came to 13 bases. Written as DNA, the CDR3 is TGTGCCAGCAACATCGGGACGGGGAACACTGAAGCTTTCTTT. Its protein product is CASNIGTGNTEAFF. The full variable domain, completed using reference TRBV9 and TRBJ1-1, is DSGVTQTPKHLITATGQRVTLRCSPRSGDLSVYWYQQSLDQGLQFLIQYYNGEERAKGNILERFSAQQFPDLHSELNLSSLELGDSALYFCASNIGTGNTEAFFGQGTRLTVV.

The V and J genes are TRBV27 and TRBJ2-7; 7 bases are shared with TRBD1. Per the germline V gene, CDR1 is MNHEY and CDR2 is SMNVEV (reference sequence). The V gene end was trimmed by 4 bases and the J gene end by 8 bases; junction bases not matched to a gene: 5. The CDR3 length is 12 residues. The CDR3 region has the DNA TGTGCCAGCAGTTCGGACAGGTTGAAGCAGTACTTC. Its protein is CASSSDRLKQYF.

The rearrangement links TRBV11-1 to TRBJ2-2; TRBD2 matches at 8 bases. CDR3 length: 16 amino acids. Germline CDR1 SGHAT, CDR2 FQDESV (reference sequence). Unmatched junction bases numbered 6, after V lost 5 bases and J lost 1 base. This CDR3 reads CASSPGGGGNTGELFF. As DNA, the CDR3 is TGTGCCAGCAGCCCCGGGGGGGGAGGGAACACCGGGGAGCTGTTTTTT.

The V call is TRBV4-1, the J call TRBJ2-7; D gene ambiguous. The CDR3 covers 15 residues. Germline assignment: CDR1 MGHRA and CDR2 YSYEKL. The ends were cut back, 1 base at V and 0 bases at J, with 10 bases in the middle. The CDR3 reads CASSQAHSSSYEQYF. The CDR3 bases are TGCGCCAGCAGCCAAGCTCACAGTAGCTCCTACGAGCAGTACTTC.

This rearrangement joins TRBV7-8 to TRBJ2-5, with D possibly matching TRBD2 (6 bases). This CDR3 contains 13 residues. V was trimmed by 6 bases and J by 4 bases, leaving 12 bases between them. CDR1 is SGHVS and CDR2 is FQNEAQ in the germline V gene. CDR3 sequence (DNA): TGTGCCAGCAGACGGGGGAGTCGAGAGACCCAGTACTTC. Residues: CASRRGSRETQYF.

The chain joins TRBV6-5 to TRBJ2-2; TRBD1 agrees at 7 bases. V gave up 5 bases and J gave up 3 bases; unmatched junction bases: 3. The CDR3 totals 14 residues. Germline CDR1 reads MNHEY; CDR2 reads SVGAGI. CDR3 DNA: TGTGCCAGCAGTACGGGACAGCACACCGGGGAGCTGTTTTTT. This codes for CASSTGQHTGELFF.

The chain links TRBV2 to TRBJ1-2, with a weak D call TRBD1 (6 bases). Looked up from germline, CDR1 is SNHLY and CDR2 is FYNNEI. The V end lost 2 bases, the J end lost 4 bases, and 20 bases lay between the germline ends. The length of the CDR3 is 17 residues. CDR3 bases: TGTGCCAGCAGTGAACCAGTTTTGGAGGGGGGCGGCTATGGCTACACCTTC. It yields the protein CASSEPVLEGGGYGYTF.

The CDR3 nucleotides read TGTGCCAGCACCTTACGGGCAGGGCTCAATCAGCCCCAGCATTTT. Translation: CASTLRAGLNQPQHF. This chain joins TRBV6-5 and TRBJ1-5; D perhaps matches TRBD1 (5 bases). Trimming shortened V by 7 bases and J by 3 bases, and 16 bases separated the two germline ends. Germline V lookup: CDR1 MNHEY, CDR2 SVGAGI. This CDR3 has 15 amino acids.

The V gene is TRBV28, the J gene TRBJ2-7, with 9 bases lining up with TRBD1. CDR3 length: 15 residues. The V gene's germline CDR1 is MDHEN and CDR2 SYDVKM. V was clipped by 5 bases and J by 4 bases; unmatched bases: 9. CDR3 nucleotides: TGTGCCAGCAGTAACACCCGGGACAGGGCGTACGAGCAGTACTTC. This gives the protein CASSNTRDRAYEQYF.

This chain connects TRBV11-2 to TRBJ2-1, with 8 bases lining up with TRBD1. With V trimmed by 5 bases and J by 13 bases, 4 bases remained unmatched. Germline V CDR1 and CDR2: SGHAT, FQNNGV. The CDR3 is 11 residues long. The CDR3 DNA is TGTGCCAGCAGCCCCGGGACAGGTCAGTTCTTC. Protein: CASSPGTGQFF.

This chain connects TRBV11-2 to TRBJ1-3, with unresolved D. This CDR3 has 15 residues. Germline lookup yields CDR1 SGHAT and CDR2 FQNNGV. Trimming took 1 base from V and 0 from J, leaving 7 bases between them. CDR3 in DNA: TGTGCCAGCAGCTTAGGCTCGAACTCTGGAAACACCATATATTTT. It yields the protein CASSLGSNSGNTIYF.

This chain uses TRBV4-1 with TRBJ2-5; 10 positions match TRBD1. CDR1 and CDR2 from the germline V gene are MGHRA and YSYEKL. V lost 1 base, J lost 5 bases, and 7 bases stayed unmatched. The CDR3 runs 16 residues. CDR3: CASSQVGTGAGETQYF. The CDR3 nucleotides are TGCGCCAGCAGCCAAGTGGGGACAGGGGCTGGTGAGACCCAGTACTTC.

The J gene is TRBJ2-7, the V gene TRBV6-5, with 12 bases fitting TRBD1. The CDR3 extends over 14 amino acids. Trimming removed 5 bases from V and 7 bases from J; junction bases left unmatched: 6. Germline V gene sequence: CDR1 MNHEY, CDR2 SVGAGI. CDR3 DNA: TGTGCCAGCAGTCCGGGACAGGGGGCAAGGGAGCAGTACTTC. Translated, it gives CASSPGQGAREQYF.

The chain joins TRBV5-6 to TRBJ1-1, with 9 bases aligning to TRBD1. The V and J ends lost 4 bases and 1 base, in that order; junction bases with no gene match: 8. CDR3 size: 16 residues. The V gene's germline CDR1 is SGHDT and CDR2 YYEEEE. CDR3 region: CASSHGTGGWNTEAFF. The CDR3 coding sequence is TGTGCCAGCAGCCATGGCACAGGGGGCTGGAACACTGAAGCTTTCTTT.

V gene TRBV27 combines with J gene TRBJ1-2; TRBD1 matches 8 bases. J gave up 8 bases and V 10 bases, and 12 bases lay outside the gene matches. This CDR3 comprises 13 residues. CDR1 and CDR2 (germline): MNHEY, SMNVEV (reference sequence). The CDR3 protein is CATTGQGDYGYTF. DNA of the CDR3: TGTGCCACCACCGGACAGGGTGATTACGGCTACACCTTC.

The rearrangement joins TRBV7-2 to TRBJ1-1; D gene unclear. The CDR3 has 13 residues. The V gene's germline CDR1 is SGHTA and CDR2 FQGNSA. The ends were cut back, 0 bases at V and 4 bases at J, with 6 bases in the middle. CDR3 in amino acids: CASSLAVGTEAFF. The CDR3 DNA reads TGTGCCAGCAGCTTAGCTGTGGGCACTGAAGCTTTCTTT.

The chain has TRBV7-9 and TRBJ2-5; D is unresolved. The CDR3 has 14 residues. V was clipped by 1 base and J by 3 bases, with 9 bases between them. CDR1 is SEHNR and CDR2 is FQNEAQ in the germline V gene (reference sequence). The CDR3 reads CASSLGGVEETQYF. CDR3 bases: TGTGCCAGCAGCTTAGGTGGGGTCGAAGAGACCCAGTACTTC.

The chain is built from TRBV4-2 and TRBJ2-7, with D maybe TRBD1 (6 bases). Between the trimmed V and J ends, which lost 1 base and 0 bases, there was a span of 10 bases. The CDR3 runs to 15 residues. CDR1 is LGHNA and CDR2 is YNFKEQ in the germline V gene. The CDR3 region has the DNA TGTGCCAGCAGCCAAGGGACAGCCAACTCCTACGAGCAGTACTTC. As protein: CASSQGTANSYEQYF.